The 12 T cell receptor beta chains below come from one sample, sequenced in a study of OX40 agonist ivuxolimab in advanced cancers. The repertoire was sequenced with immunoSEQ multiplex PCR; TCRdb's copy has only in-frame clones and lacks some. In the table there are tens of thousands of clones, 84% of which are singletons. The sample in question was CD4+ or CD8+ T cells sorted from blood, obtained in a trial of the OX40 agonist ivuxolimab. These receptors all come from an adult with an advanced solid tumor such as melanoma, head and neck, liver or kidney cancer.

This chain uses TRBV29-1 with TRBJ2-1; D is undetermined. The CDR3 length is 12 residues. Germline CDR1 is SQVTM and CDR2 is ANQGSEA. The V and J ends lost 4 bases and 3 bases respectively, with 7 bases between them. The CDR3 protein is CSVGTDYNEQFF. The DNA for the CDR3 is TGCAGCGTTGGTACAGACTACAATGAGCAGTTCTTC.

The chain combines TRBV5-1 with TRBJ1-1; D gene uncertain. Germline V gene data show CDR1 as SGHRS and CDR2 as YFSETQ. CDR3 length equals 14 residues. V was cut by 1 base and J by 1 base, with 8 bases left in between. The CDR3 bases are TGCGCCAGCAGCTTGACGGATGGGAACACTGAAGCTTTCTTT. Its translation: CASSLTDGNTEAFF.

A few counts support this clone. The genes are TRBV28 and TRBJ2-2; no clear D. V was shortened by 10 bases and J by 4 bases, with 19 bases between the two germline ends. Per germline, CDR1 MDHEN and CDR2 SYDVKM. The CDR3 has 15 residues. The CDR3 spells CATSSVGVSTGELFF. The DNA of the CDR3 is TGTGCCACCTCAAGCGTTGGGGTTTCCACCGGGGAGCTGTTTTTT.

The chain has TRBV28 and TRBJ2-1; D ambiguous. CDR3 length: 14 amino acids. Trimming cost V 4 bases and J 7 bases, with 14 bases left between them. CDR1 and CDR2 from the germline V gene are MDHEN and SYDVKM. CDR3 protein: CASSSISGRNEQFF. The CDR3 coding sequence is TGTGCCAGCAGTTCTATTTCGGGTCGGAATGAGCAGTTCTTC.

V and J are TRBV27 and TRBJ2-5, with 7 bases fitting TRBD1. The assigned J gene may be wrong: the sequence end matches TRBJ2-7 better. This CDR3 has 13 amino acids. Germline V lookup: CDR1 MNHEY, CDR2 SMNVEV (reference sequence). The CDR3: CASRQGQSYEQYF. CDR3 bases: TGTGCCAGCAGGCAGGGACAGAGCTACGAGCAGTACTTC.

The CDR3 protein is CASSPLRGTGANTEAFF. DNA of the CDR3: TGTGCCAGCAGCCCTTTGCGGGGGACAGGTGCTAACACTGAAGCTTTCTTT. V usage is TRBV7-8 and J usage is TRBJ1-1; 8 bases agree with TRBD1. The CDR3 contains 17 residues. Per germline, CDR1 SGHVS and CDR2 FQNEAQ. The J segment lost 2 bases and the V segment lost 5 bases, leaving 13 bases of the junction unmatched.

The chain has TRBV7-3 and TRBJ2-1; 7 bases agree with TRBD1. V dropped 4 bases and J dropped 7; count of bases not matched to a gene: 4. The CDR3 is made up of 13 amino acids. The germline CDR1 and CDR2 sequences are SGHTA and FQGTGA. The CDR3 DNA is TGTGCCAGCAGCTGGGGGACAGTAAATGAGCAGTTCTTC. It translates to CASSWGTVNEQFF.

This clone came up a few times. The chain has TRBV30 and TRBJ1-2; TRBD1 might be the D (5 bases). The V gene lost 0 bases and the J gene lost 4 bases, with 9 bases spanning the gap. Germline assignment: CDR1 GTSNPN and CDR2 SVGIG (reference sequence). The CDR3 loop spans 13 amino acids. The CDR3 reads CAWSVGAAYGYTF. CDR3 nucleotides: TGTGCCTGGAGTGTTGGGGCAGCCTATGGCTACACCTTC.

CDR3 in DNA: TGTGCCAGCAGTTTATCTGTCGCAACTAATGAAAAACTGTTTTTT. Translation: CASSLSVATNEKLFF. This rearrangement joins TRBV27 to TRBJ1-4; no definite D call. The ends were cut back, 0 bases at V and 0 bases at J, with 5 bases in the middle. The CDR3 is 15 residues long. The germline V gene has CDR1 MNHEY and CDR2 SMNVEV (reference sequence).

CDR3 region: CASSSPTSGFYNEQFF. CDR3 DNA: TGTGCCAGCAGCTCACCGACTAGCGGCTTCTACAATGAGCAGTTCTTC. V usage is TRBV7-9 and J usage is TRBJ2-1; 9 bases align to TRBD2. V was pared by 4 bases and J by 3 bases, with 7 bases of the junction left unmatched. The CDR3 is made up of 16 amino acids. Per the germline V gene, CDR1 is SEHNR and CDR2 is FQNEAQ (reference sequence).

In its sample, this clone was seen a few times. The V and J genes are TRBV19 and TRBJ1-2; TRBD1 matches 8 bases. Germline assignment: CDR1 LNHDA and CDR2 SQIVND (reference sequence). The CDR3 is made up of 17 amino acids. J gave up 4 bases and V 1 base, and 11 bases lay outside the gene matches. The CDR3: CASSIVSGGASSYGYTF. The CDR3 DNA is TGTGCCAGTAGTATAGTCTCAGGGGGCGCCTCCAGCTATGGCTACACCTTC.

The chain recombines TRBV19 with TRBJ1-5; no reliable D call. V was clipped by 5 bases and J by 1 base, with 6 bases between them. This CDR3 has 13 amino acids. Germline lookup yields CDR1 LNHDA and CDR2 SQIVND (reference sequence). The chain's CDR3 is CASSAGSNQPQHF. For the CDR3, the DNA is TGTGCCAGTAGTGCGGGGAGCAATCAGCCCCAGCATTTT.